This T cell receptor (beta chain) was identified during a study of OX40 agonist ivuxolimab in advanced cancers. Whole-study context: Patients in dose escalation had liver, melanoma, kidney or head and neck cancers. Past anti-PD-1, anti-PD-L1 or anti-CTLA-4 therapy was accepted, and 30% to 50% had received some. General study results and limits: Blood T cells, both CD4+ and CD8+, expanded clonally by week 6 at 0.1 to 3.0 mg/kg.

Drawing of blood for sampling happened at baseline, at cycle 4 day 1, and at cycle 7 day 1. On this clone: Its antigen is not known.

Germline lookup yields CDR1 MDHEN and CDR2 SYDVKM. The V end lost 6 bases, the J end lost 0 bases, and 15 bases lay between the germline ends. The CDR3 spans 17 residues. TCRdb's table, derived via immunoSEQ multiplex PCR, lists solely in-frame clones and lacks some. The sample lists around 60,000 clones; around 93% were seen once. This TCR derives from an adult with an advanced solid tumor such as melanoma, head and neck, liver or kidney cancer. The sample in question was CD4+ or CD8+ T cells sorted from blood, obtained in a trial of the OX40 agonist ivuxolimab. The rearrangement joins TRBV28 to TRBJ1-6, with D possibly matching TRBD1 (6 bases). The CDR3 loop reads CASSLGQLSSYNSPLHF. As DNA, the CDR3 is TGTGCCAGCAGCCTAGGACAGTTGAGCTCCTATAATTCACCCCTCCACTTT.